This note documents a single TCR beta chain sequence. This entry belongs to a study of blood T cell repertoires in COVID-19. As for the study in general: PBMCs, B-cell-depleted T cells, or T cells provided the cDNA or gDNA that made up the material.

As originally analysed: The authors estimated nucleated cell counts from reference gene primer amplification. Sequencing used immunoSEQ multiplex PCR; TCRdb keeps in-frame clones, though not all of them. D and trimming were read from the DNA, whereas the V and J calls and clone size are those reported in that table. The repertoire holds just under 350,000 clones, with roughly 89% as singletons. The CDR3 totals 19 residues. The sequencing input was peripheral blood. The rearrangement links TRBV12-2 to TRBJ2-1; the listed D gene, TRBD2, was not tested against the DNA. TRBV12-2 represents a pseudogene. This TCR was sampled from a woman aged 18 to 35 who had recovered from COVID-19. In nucleotides, the CDR3 is TGTGCAAGTCGCTTAGTAGGGACTAGCGCTAAGTACTCCTACAATGAGCAGTTCTTC. Protein product: CASRLVGTSAKYSYNEQFF.